The 24 T cell receptor beta chains below all came from one sample that was sequenced in a study of blood T cell repertoires in COVID-19. TCRdb's table, derived via immunoSEQ multiplex PCR, lists solely in-frame clones and lacks some. Among approximately 30,000 clones listed, around 85% were seen once. Sequenced input: peripheral blood. These receptors were collected from a human donor with acute or convalescent COVID-19. The donor label of this sample is uncertain.

This chain uses TRBV7-2 with TRBJ2-3; a weak D match, TRBD2 (6 bases). CDR3 length equals 14 residues. The V gene's germline CDR1 is SGHTA and CDR2 FQGNSA. Trimming removed 6 bases at V and 0 bases at J, with 10 bases between. The CDR3 DNA reads TGTGCCAGCAGGGAGGGAGCTAGCACAGATACGCAGTATTTT. It encodes CASREGASTDTQYF.

This chain uses TRBV19 with TRBJ1-5, with D maybe TRBD1 (6 bases). Per the germline V gene, CDR1 is LNHDA and CDR2 is SQIVND (reference sequence). V lost 6 bases to trimming and J lost 6 bases, with 18 bases between them. This CDR3 has 15 amino acids. CDR3 residues: CASSGQGSDGQPQHF. The CDR3 DNA is TGTGCCAGTAGCGGGCAGGGGTCGGATGGTCAGCCCCAGCATTTT. Full variable domain (missing parts from reference TRBV19 and TRBJ1-5): DGGITQSPKYLFRKEGQNVTLSCEQNLNHDAMYWYRQDPGQGLRLIYYSQIVNDFQKGDIAEGYSVSREKKESFPLTVTSAQKNPTAFYLCASSGQGSDGQPQHFGDGTRLSIL.

This chain links TRBV12-3 or TRBV12-4 with TRBJ1-5; no clear D gene. The CDR3 contains 13 residues. V dropped 3 bases and J dropped 9 bases, with 12 bases sitting between them. Here the CDR3 reads CASSLAQILPQHF. Here the CDR3 DNA reads TGTGCCAGCAGTTTGGCCCAAATTCTGCCCCAGCATTTT.

The chain recombines TRBV4-3 with TRBJ2-7; maybe TRBD2 (5 bases). Germline V gives CDR1 LGHNA, CDR2 YSLEER. V was trimmed by 1 base and J by 3 bases, leaving 13 bases between them. The CDR3 contains 15 residues. The CDR3 protein is CASSQGALAGYEQYF. Here the CDR3 DNA reads TGCGCCAGCAGCCAAGGGGCCCTGGCGGGCTACGAGCAGTACTTC.

The table lists this clone with a count of one. The gene calls are TRBV21-1 and TRBJ1-1. TRBV21-1 is a pseudogene locus. The CDR3 is 14 residues long. CDR3 bases: TGTGCCATCCCAGAGCGGTCCTGGGAGACTGAAGCTTTCTTT. This sequence encodes CAIPERSWETEAFF.

The V gene is TRBV5-4, the J gene TRBJ1-4; 12 bases are shared with TRBD1. Germline V lookup: CDR1 SGHNT, CDR2 YYREEE (reference sequence). V was clipped by 1 base and J by 7 bases; unmatched bases: 2. The CDR3 has 15 amino acids. CDR3 in DNA: TGTGCCAGCAGCTTGAGGGACAGGGGGCTTGAAAAACTGTTTTTT. Amino acid sequence: CASSLRDRGLEKLFF.

The V gene is TRBV20-1, the J gene TRBJ2-5; TRBD2 agrees at 10 bases. The CDR3 is made up of 15 amino acids. The germline V gene has CDR1 DFQATT and CDR2 SNEGSKA (reference sequence). The junction had 4 bases not matched to a gene; V was cut back by 3 bases and J by 0 bases. The CDR3: CSASPSGGYQETQYF. DNA for the CDR3: TGCAGTGCTAGTCCTAGCGGGGGCTACCAAGAGACCCAGTACTTC.

V and J are TRBV4-3 and TRBJ2-1; D is perhaps TRBD2 (7 bases). CDR1 is LGHNA, CDR2 YSLEER, per germline. This CDR3 has 17 amino acids. V was clipped by 4 bases and J by 4 bases, with 20 bases between them. The CDR3 is CASSLQARGAGYNEQFF. CDR3 in DNA: TGCGCCAGCAGCCTCCAAGCCCGGGGGGCCGGGTACAATGAGCAGTTCTTC.

The chain recombines TRBV11-2 with TRBJ2-5; D unclear. There are 12 residues in the CDR3. The V gene's germline CDR1 is SGHAT and CDR2 FQNNGV. Trimming removed 3 bases at V and 5 bases at J, with 7 bases between. As DNA, the CDR3 is TGTGCCAGCAGCTTTATGTCGGAGACCCAGTACTTC. This sequence encodes CASSFMSETQYF. Full variable domain (outside the CDR3, taken from reference TRBV11-2 and TRBJ2-5): EAGVAQSPRYKIIEKRQSVAFWCNPISGHATLYWYQQILGQGPKLLIQFQNNGVVDDSQLPKDRFSAERLKGVDSTLKIQPAKLEDSAVYLCASSFMSETQYFGPGTRLLVL.

The chain carries TRBV19 and TRBJ2-3; TRBD2 matches at 11 bases. CDR3 length: 14 amino acids. V lost 10 bases and J lost 2; bases outside the gene matches: 5. Germline V gene lookup returns CDR1 LNHDA and CDR2 SQIVND (reference sequence). The CDR3 reads CATSTSGNTDTQYF. CDR3 sequence (DNA): TGTGCCACTTCGACTAGCGGGAACACAGATACGCAGTATTTT.

This clone was counted once. The chain couples TRBV20-1 to TRBJ2-5; TRBD2 matches at 11 bases. Unmatched junction bases numbered 5, after V lost 3 bases and J lost 5 bases. The CDR3 is made up of 14 amino acids. Germline V gives CDR1 DFQATT, CDR2 SNEGSKA (reference sequence). The CDR3 DNA is TGCAGTGCTAGTAAGACTAGCGGGACTGAGACCCAGTACTTC. Its translation: CSASKTSGTETQYF.

The rearrangement joins TRBV19 to TRBJ1-4; 10 positions agree with TRBD1. V dropped 4 bases and J dropped 7; count of bases not matched to a gene: 3. This CDR3 is built from 14 residues. The germline CDR1 and CDR2 sequences are LNHDA and SQIVND (reference sequence). CDR3 sequence: CASSRRQGAEKLFF. The CDR3 region has the DNA TGTGCCAGTAGTAGGCGACAGGGGGCTGAAAAACTGTTTTTT.

The sample holds a few counts of this clone. The chain is built from TRBV7-6 and TRBJ2-2; TRBD2 aligns across 12 bases. This CDR3 region has 15 residues. V trimming: 8 bases; J trimming: 7 bases; junction bases outside the gene matches: 8. Germline lookup yields CDR1 SGHVS and CDR2 FNYEAQ. For the CDR3, the DNA is TGTGCCAGCGGACTAGCGGGGACCGATGGCGGGGAGCTGTTTTTT. This sequence encodes CASGLAGTDGGELFF.

This sequence joins TRBV27 and TRBJ1-5; D is unresolved. The CDR3 has 15 residues. Germline V lookup: CDR1 MNHEY, CDR2 SMNVEV (reference sequence). Between the trimmed V and J ends, which lost 4 bases and 4 bases, there was a span of 14 bases. The CDR3 loop reads CASSSAGGRNQPQHF. CDR3 nucleotide sequence: TGTGCCAGCAGTTCAGCCGGAGGACGGAATCAGCCCCAGCATTTT.

This clone was detected a few times. The chain combines TRBV7-2 with TRBJ2-2; D uncertain. V was pared by 3 bases and J by 1 base, with 9 bases between. The CDR3 is 15 amino acids. The germline gives CDR1 SGHTA, CDR2 FQGNSA. The CDR3 is CASSFEAWNTGELFF. CDR3 bases: TGTGCCAGCAGCTTTGAGGCGTGGAACACCGGGGAGCTGTTTTTT.

The genes are TRBV27 and TRBJ1-4, with 8 bases identical to TRBD1. Germline-derived CDR1 and CDR2 are MNHEY and SMNVEV (reference sequence). V was clipped by 5 bases and J by 10 bases; unmatched bases: 12. This CDR3 contains 15 residues. The CDR3 nucleotides read TGTGCCAGCAGTACTTCAGGGGGCCCTGCTACAAAACTGTTTTTT. Residues: CASSTSGGPATKLFF.

The V and J genes are TRBV19 and TRBJ1-1; D may be TRBD1 (6 bases). Germline-derived CDR1 and CDR2 are LNHDA and SQIVND (reference sequence). This CDR3 has 14 amino acids. Between the trimmed V and J ends, which lost 3 bases and 4 bases, there was a span of 12 bases. CDR3 DNA sequence: TGTGCCAGTAGTATGGAACAGGGCGGCACTGAAGCTTTCTTT. Its translation is CASSMEQGGTEAFF.

The chain combines TRBV7-2 with TRBJ1-1, with TRBD1 identical over 7 bases. Trimming at V came to 2 bases and at J to 3 bases, leaving 3 bases not matched to a gene. The V gene's germline CDR1 is SGHTA and CDR2 FQGNSA. The CDR3 consists of 14 residues. The CDR3 DNA sequence: TGTGCCAGCAGCTTACAAACAGGGGACACTGAAGCTTTCTTT. Translation gives CASSLQTGDTEAFF. The full variable domain, with the rest looked up from reference TRBV7-2 and TRBJ1-1, is GAGVSQSPSNKVTEKGKDVELRCDPISGHTALYWYRQSLGQGLEFLIYFQGNSAPDKSGLPSDRFSAERTGGSVSTLTIQRTQQEDSAVYLCASSLQTGDTEAFFGQGTRLTVV.

V usage is TRBV3-1 (or the pseudogene TRBV3-2) and J usage is TRBJ2-2, with no clear D. V was pared by 0 bases and J by 4 bases, with 15 bases between. The germline V gene has CDR1 LGHDT and CDR2 YNNKEL (reference sequence). The CDR3 spans 17 residues. CDR3 in DNA: TGTGCCAGCAGCCAAGAGAGCTTAACGGGTGGCACCGGGGAGCTGTTTTTT. Translated, it gives CASSQESLTGGTGELFF.

The J gene is TRBJ1-5, the V gene TRBV4-1; D call uncertain. With 0 bases removed from V and 9 bases from J, the gap between germline ends came to 15 bases. Per germline, CDR1 MGHRA and CDR2 YSYEKL. The CDR3 contains 15 residues. The CDR3 sequence: CASSQDLVRSGPQHF. The CDR3 DNA is TGCGCCAGCAGCCAAGATTTGGTCAGGTCCGGGCCCCAGCATTTT.

This clone occurred once. In nucleotides, the CDR3 is TGTGCCAGCAGTCGGACTAGCGGGGGCACCGGGGAGCTGTTTTTT. Protein sequence: CASSRTSGGTGELFF. The genes are TRBV11-1 and TRBJ2-2; 13 nucleotides match TRBD2. This CDR3 contains 15 residues. V lost 6 bases to trimming and J lost 4 bases; unmatched junction nucleotides: 2. Germline V lookup: CDR1 SGHAT, CDR2 FQDESV (reference sequence).

This clone has just one count. V and J are TRBV28 and TRBJ2-7; 16 bases match TRBD2. The V gene end was trimmed by 5 bases and the J gene end by 6 bases; junction bases not matched to a gene: 10. The germline V gene encodes CDR1 MDHEN and CDR2 SYDVKM. CDR3 length: 17 residues. CDR3 coding DNA: TGTGCCAGCAGTCCTAGCCAAGGGACTAGCGGGAGGGCCGAGCAGTACTTC. This codes for CASSPSQGTSGRAEQYF.

In its sample, this clone was seen a few times. The chain carries TRBV11-2 and TRBJ2-7; 8 nucleotides align to TRBD1. Germline CDR1 SGHAT, CDR2 FQNNGV. The CDR3 loop spans 14 amino acids. With 5 bases clipped from V and 7 bases from J, the junction kept 10 bases outside the gene matches. The CDR3 is CASSPDRAGGEQYF. As DNA, the CDR3 is TGTGCCAGCAGCCCGGACAGGGCAGGGGGGGAGCAGTACTTC. Supplemented by reference TRBV11-2 and TRBJ2-7, the full variable domain reads EAGVAQSPRYKIIEKRQSVAFWCNPISGHATLYWYQQILGQGPKLLIQFQNNGVVDDSQLPKDRFSAERLKGVDSTLKIQPAKLEDSAVYLCASSPDRAGGEQYFGPGTRLTVT.

The rearrangement links TRBV2 to TRBJ2-2, with TRBD2 matching over 14 bases. The CDR3 runs to 16 residues. Germline trimming cut 4 bases from V and 6 bases from J; bases unmatched to any gene: 4. Per the germline V gene, CDR1 is SNHLY and CDR2 is FYNNEI. Written as DNA, the CDR3 is TGTGCCAGCAGTGCCCGACTAGCGGGAGGGTCCGGGGAGCTGTTTTTT. Amino acids: CASSARLAGGSGELFF.